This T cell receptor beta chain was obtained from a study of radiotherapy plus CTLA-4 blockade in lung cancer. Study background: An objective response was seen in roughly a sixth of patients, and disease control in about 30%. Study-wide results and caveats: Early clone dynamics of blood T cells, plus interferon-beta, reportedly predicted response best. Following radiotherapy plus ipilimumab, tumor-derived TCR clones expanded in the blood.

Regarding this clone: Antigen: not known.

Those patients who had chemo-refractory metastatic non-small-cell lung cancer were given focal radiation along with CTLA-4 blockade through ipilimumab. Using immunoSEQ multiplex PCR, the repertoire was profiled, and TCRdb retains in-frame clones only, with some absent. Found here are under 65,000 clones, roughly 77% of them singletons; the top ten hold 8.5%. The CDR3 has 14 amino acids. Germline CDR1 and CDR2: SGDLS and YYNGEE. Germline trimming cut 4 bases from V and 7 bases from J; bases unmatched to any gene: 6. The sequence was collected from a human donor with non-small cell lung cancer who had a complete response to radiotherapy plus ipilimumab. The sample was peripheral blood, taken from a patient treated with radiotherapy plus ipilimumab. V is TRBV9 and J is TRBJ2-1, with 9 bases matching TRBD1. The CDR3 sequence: CASSLLGQGNEQFF. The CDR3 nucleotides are TGTGCCAGCAGCCTTCTCGGACAGGGGAATGAGCAGTTCTTC.